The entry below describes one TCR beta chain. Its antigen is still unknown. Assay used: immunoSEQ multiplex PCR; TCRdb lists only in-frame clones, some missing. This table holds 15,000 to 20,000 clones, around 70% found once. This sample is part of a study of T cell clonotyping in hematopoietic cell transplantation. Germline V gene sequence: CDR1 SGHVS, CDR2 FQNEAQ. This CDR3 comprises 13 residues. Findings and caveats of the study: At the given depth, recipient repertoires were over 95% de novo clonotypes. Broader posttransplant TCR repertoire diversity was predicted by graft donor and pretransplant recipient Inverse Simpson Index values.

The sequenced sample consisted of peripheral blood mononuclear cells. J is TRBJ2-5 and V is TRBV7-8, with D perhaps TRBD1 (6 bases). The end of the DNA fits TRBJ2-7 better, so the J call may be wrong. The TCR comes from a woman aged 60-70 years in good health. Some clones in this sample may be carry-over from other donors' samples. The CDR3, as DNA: TGTGCCAGCAGCTTGACAGGCTTCTACGAGCAGTACTTC. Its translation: CASSLTGFYEQYF.